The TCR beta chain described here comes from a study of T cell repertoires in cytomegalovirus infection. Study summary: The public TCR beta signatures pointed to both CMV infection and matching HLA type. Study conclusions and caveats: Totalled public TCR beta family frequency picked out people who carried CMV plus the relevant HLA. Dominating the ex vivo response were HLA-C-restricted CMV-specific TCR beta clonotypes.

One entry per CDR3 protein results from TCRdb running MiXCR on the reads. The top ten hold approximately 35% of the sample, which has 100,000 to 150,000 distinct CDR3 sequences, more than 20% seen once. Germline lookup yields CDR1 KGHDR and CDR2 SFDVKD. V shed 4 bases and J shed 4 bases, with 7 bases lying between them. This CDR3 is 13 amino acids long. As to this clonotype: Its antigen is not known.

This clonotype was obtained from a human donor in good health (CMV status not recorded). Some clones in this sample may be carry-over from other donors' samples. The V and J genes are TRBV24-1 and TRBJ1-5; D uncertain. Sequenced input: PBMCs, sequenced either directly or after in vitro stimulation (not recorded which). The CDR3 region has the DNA TGTGCCACCAGTGAGAACATGAATCAGCCCCAGCATTTT. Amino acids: CATSENMNQPQHF.